This entry describes one T cell receptor beta chain. Per the original data handling: Estimated nucleated cell counts came from reference gene primer amplification. Assay: immunoSEQ multiplex PCR; the TCRdb copy retains only in-frame clones and omits some. That table supplies the V and J calls and clone size; D and trimming were determined from the DNA. Here the sample spans approximately 11,000 clones, roughly 81% being singletons. The data originate from a study of blood T cell repertoires in COVID-19. Study-wide context: Specimens from acute and convalescent COVID-19 originated in the United States, Italy and Spain. Sources were T cells, B-cell-depleted T cells, or PBMCs; the material itself was cDNA or gDNA.

V lost 0 bases and J 2 bases, leaving 16 bases between the germline ends. Germline values: CDR1 KGHSH, CDR2 LQKENI. The CDR3 is made up of 17 amino acids. The source is a man in his forties or fifties with active COVID-19. The V and J genes are TRBV18 and TRBJ2-5; weak D call: TRBD1 (6 bases). Input material: peripheral blood. The CDR3 loop is CASSPPGASTLQETQYF. CDR3 in DNA: TGTGCCAGCTCACCACCGGGGGCCAGTACCCTACAAGAGACCCAGTACTTC.